Included here is one TCR beta chain sequence, with context. What it recognizes is unknown. The source of the sample is a study of identical twins. Findings and limits, study-wide: Abundant beta clonotypes from cord blood bore fewer insertions; memory repertoires lacked this pattern.

MiXCR was run by TCRdb on the 5' RACE reads, yielding one entry per CDR3 protein. Of approximately 1.8 million distinct CDR3 sequences in the sample, more than 30% are singletons; the top ten hold approximately 0.25%. Germline-derived CDR1 and CDR2 are ENHRY and SYGVKD. Trimming pared 6 bases from V and 11 bases from J, leaving 22 bases between. The CDR3 covers 14 residues. Sequencing was carried out using cord blood. This sequence was found in a newborn girl in good health. The J gene is TRBJ2-5, the V gene TRBV10-3, with TRBD2 as a possible D gene (6 bases). CDR3 sequence: CAIRAGLVGNEQYF. CDR3 DNA sequence: TGTGCCATCAGGGCGGGGTTAGTGGGCAATGAGCAGTACTTC.